This T cell receptor beta chain was profiled in a study of Tregs in tolerant kidney transplant recipients. CD4+CD25+CD127- Tregs, CD4+CD25- non-Tregs, CD4 and CD8 cells were sorted. The CDR3 contains 14 residues. V lost 7 bases, J lost 6 bases, and 18 bases lay in between. Germline CDR1 KGHSH, CDR2 LQKENI. About this clone: Its antigen remains unidentified.

Study-level findings and limits: Expanding Tregs on activated donor B cells appeared to best identify donor-specific TCRbeta clones. Validation in larger populations is needed because few patients were studied.

Assay used: immunoSEQ multiplex PCR; TCRdb lists only in-frame clones, some missing. The sample carries about 83,000 clones, roughly 98% recorded once. This TCR was sampled from a human donor who received a combined kidney and bone marrow transplant. The chain employs TRBV18 and TRBJ1-2; D gene unclear. The source material was CD4+ T cells from blood, sampled before the transplant. As DNA, the CDR3 is TGTGCCAGCTTCCCGACGGGGAACGGGAATGGCTACACCTTC. Translated: CASFPTGNGNGYTF.